One sample yielded the 24 T cell receptor beta chains listed below, sequenced in a study of OX40 agonist ivuxolimab in advanced cancers. Only in-frame clones appear in the TCRdb table, and some are missing; sequencing was by immunoSEQ multiplex PCR. The profile shows 25,000 to 35,000 clones, about 80% of them singletons. The input for sequencing was CD4+ or CD8+ T cells sorted from blood, taken in a trial of the OX40 agonist ivuxolimab. The receptor set was obtained from an adult with an advanced solid tumor such as melanoma, head and neck, liver or kidney cancer.

The chain couples TRBV27 to TRBJ2-1; D unresolved. CDR3 size: 13 residues. The germline gives CDR1 MNHEY, CDR2 SMNVEV (reference sequence). V dropped 3 bases and J dropped 2 bases, with 5 bases sitting between them. The CDR3 sequence is CASSFTTYNEQFF. The CDR3 DNA follows: TGTGCCAGCAGTTTTACGACCTACAATGAGCAGTTCTTC.

The rearrangement joins TRBV6-5 to TRBJ1-4, with D perhaps TRBD1 (5 bases). The CDR3 sequence is 14 residues long. Germline CDR1 reads MNHEY; CDR2 reads SVGAGI. V gave up 1 base and J gave up 5 bases, with 8 bases separating them. CDR3 sequence: CASSYLTENEKLFF. The CDR3, as DNA: TGTGCCAGCAGTTACTTGACAGAAAATGAAAAACTGTTTTTT.

The rearrangement uses TRBV6-5 and TRBJ1-2; weak D call: TRBD1 (5 bases). The V end was cut by 2 bases, the J end by 7 bases, with 17 bases between. Germline V gene data show CDR1 as MNHEY and CDR2 as SVGAGI. This CDR3 is 15 amino acids long. CDR3 protein: CASSYVSAGGSGYTF. In nucleotides, the CDR3 is TGTGCCAGCAGTTACGTTTCGGCTGGGGGGTCTGGCTACACCTTC.

V is TRBV18 and J is TRBJ2-1; D remains unclear. This CDR3 spans 12 amino acids. V lost 1 base and J 9 bases, leaving 7 bases between the germline ends. CDR1 is KGHSH and CDR2 is LQKENI in the germline V gene. The CDR3 here is CASSPLSGEQFF. The CDR3 nucleotides read TGTGCCAGCTCACCACTCTCCGGTGAGCAGTTCTTC.

This sequence joins TRBV2 and TRBJ2-7; maybe TRBD1 (8 bases). V was shortened by 9 bases and J by 1 base, with 19 bases between the two germline ends. Per the germline V gene, CDR1 is SNHLY and CDR2 is FYNNEI. This CDR3 contains 15 residues. The CDR3 is CARGAGGGGSYEQYF. In DNA form, the CDR3 reads TGTGCCAGAGGGGCAGGGGGCGGGGGATCCTACGAGCAGTACTTC.

The rearrangement uses TRBV5-1 and TRBJ2-2; a possible D gene is TRBD1 (6 bases). Germline V gene lookup returns CDR1 SGHRS and CDR2 YFSETQ. V was trimmed by 2 bases and J by 0 bases, leaving 8 bases between them. This CDR3 spans 15 amino acids. The CDR3 DNA sequence: TGCGCCAGCAGCTTCGGGACAACGAACACCGGGGAGCTGTTTTTT. This sequence encodes CASSFGTTNTGELFF. The whole variable domain, filled in from reference TRBV5-1 and TRBJ2-2, reads KAGVTQTPRYLIKTRGQQVTLSCSPISGHRSVSWYQQTPGQGLQFLFEYFSETQRNKGNFPGRFSGRQFSNSRSEMNVSTLELGDSALYLCASSFGTTNTGELFFGEGSRLTVL.

This sequence joins TRBV14 and TRBJ2-7, with a tentative D call TRBD1 (5 bases). Trimming shortened V by 3 bases and J by 1 base, and 10 bases separated the two germline ends. The CDR3 extends over 14 amino acids. Germline V gene lookup returns CDR1 SGHDN and CDR2 FVKESK. The CDR3 spells CASSQGPVSYEQYF. In DNA, the CDR3 is TGTGCCAGCAGCCAGGGGCCCGTTTCCTACGAGCAGTACTTC.

The chain recombines TRBV30 with TRBJ1-2; D possibly corresponds to TRBD1 (5 bases). Germline V lookup: CDR1 GTSNPN, CDR2 SVGIG (reference sequence). The CDR3 sequence is 15 residues long. Trimming took 2 bases from V and 3 from J, leaving 16 bases between them. CDR3 coding DNA: TGTGCCTGGAGTAACGCGGGGCGGGTTGACTATGGCTACACCTTC. As protein: CAWSNAGRVDYGYTF.

This chain joins TRBV30 and TRBJ2-5; TRBD2 matches 12 bases. Germline trimming cut 0 bases from V and 5 bases from J; bases unmatched to any gene: 13. Germline assignment: CDR1 GTSNPN and CDR2 SVGIG (reference sequence). CDR3 size: 18 residues. The CDR3 sequence: CAWSVGTSGGPFQETQYF. The CDR3 coding sequence is TGTGCCTGGAGTGTCGGCACTAGCGGGGGGCCATTCCAGGAGACCCAGTACTTC.

This sequence joins TRBV5-1 and TRBJ1-2, with TRBD1 as a possible D gene (5 bases). The CDR3 has 15 amino acids. V lost 2 bases to trimming and J lost 2 bases, with 13 bases between them. CDR1 is SGHRS, CDR2 YFSETQ, per germline. CDR3 coding DNA: TGCGCCAGCAGCTTACAGGCGACGGCAAACTATGGCTACACCTTC. It codes for CASSLQATANYGYTF.

In this sample, this clone is medium-sized. The chain recombines TRBV7-9 with TRBJ1-1, with 7 positions matching TRBD1. This CDR3 region has 13 residues. The V gene end was trimmed by 6 bases and the J gene end by 5 bases; junction bases not matched to a gene: 6. Germline values: CDR1 SEHNR, CDR2 FQNEAQ (reference sequence). CDR3 coding DNA: TGTGCCAGCAGACAGGGGAGCGGTACTGAAGCTTTCTTT. Translated, it gives CASRQGSGTEAFF.

This clone was observed once. The conserved closing phenylalanine or tryptophan is absent in this CDR3, likely reflecting a read error. The genes are TRBV7-2 and TRBJ1-2, with unresolved D. The CDR3 is 14 amino acids. V lost 1 base and J 3 bases, leaving 9 bases between the germline ends. Germline V CDR1 and CDR2: SGHTA, FQGNSA. The DNA of the CDR3 is TGTGCCAGCAGCTTAGACGGACCGTACTATGGCTACACCTCC. Encoded protein: CASSLDGPYYGYTS.

J is TRBJ1-2 and V is TRBV5-6, with 8 nucleotides matching TRBD1. The V gene's germline CDR1 is SGHDT and CDR2 YYEEEE. The V segment lost 3 bases and the J segment 7 bases; nucleotides outside the gene matches: 8. CDR3 length: 14 amino acids. CDR3 nucleotides: TGTGCCAGCAGCTCGGGACAGGCCCGCCTTGGCTACACCTTC. Its translation is CASSSGQARLGYTF.

The count of this clone is one. J is TRBJ2-4 and V is TRBV9; no clear D gene. V dropped 4 bases and J dropped 9 bases, with 8 bases sitting between them. CDR1 SGDLS and CDR2 YYNGEE come from the germline V gene. The CDR3 totals 11 residues. CDR3 DNA sequence: TGTGCCAGCAGCCCCGGTGGCATTCAGTACTTC. Amino acid sequence: CASSPGGIQYF.

This clone has just a few counts. The chain links TRBV25-1 to TRBJ1-1, with a possible D match to TRBD1 (5 bases). The V gene lost 5 bases and the J gene lost 2 bases, with 15 bases spanning the gap. This CDR3 comprises 15 residues. CDR1 and CDR2 (germline): MGHDK, SYGVNS. The CDR3 region is CASSRGGSKNTEAFF. The CDR3 coding sequence is TGTGCCAGCAGTCGCGGGGGGAGCAAAAACACTGAAGCTTTCTTT.

The chain uses TRBV15 and TRBJ1-1; TRBD1 aligns across 8 bases. J lost 10 bases, V lost 0 bases, and 1 base had no gene match. CDR1 and CDR2 from the germline V gene are LNHNV and YYDKDF (reference sequence). The CDR3 length is 12 residues. In nucleotides, the CDR3 is TGTGCCACCAGCAGAGACCAGGGGGCAGCTTTCTTT. This translates into CATSRDQGAAFF.

The chain carries TRBV28 and TRBJ1-2; tentatively, D is TRBD1 (6 bases). The CDR3 length is 12 residues. Trimming removed 2 bases from V and 8 bases from J, with 9 bases in between. CDR1 is MDHEN and CDR2 is SYDVKM in the germline V gene. The CDR3 loop reads CASSLTGSGYTF. DNA of the CDR3: TGTGCCAGCAGTTTAACAGGGTCGGGCTACACCTTC.

This chain links TRBV15 with TRBJ2-5; D may be TRBD1 or TRBD2 (5 bases each). TRBJ2-7 explains the end of the DNA better; the J call may be wrong. This CDR3 is 15 amino acids long. In germline, CDR1 is LNHNV, CDR2 YYDKDF (reference sequence). The DNA for the CDR3 is TGTGCCACCAGCAGAGGCAGGGACCCCACCTACGAGCAGTACTTC. This gives the protein CATSRGRDPTYEQYF.

CDR3 bases: TGTGCCAGCAGCTTGCAGGGAAACTATGGCTACACCTTC. This translates into CASSLQGNYGYTF. The chain combines TRBV5-6 with TRBJ1-2; D perhaps matches TRBD1 (5 bases). With 1 base removed from V and 2 bases from J, the gap between germline ends came to 6 bases. The germline V gene encodes CDR1 SGHDT and CDR2 YYEEEE. This CDR3 comprises 13 residues.

This chain joins TRBV7-2 and TRBJ1-5; TRBD1 is a possible D gene (6 bases). The ends were cut back, 2 bases at V and 1 base at J, with 12 bases in the middle. Germline lookup yields CDR1 SGHTA and CDR2 FQGNSA. The CDR3 extends over 16 amino acids. The CDR3 sequence is CASSLSGGASNQPQHF. For the CDR3, the DNA is TGTGCCAGCAGCTTATCGGGGGGGGCCAGCAATCAGCCCCAGCATTTT.

CDR3 loop: CSAPNSYGYTF. The CDR3 bases are TGCAGTGCTCCCAACTCCTATGGCTACACCTTC. This chain joins TRBV20-1 and TRBJ1-2; D not resolved. This CDR3 is 11 amino acids long. Trimming took off 5 bases at V and 4 bases at J, with 8 bases between the two ends. Germline lookup yields CDR1 DFQATT and CDR2 SNEGSKA (reference sequence).

The V call is TRBV9, the J call TRBJ1-1; TRBD1 matches 10 bases. The J segment lost 5 bases and the V segment lost 4 bases, leaving 8 bases of the junction unmatched. Germline lookup yields CDR1 SGDLS and CDR2 YYNGEE. The CDR3 contains 15 residues. The CDR3 DNA follows: TGTGCCAGCAGCCCATCGGACAGGGGGTTGACTGAAGCTTTCTTT. Protein sequence: CASSPSDRGLTEAFF.

This clone appeared a single time. This rearrangement joins TRBV6-6 to TRBJ2-3, with D perhaps TRBD1 (5 bases). CDR1 and CDR2 (germline): MNHNY, SVGAGI (reference sequence). V lost 6 bases to trimming and J lost 4 bases, with 11 bases between them. This CDR3 spans 13 amino acids. CDR3 loop: CASRPGWADTQYF. The CDR3 nucleotides read TGTGCCAGCAGACCAGGGTGGGCAGATACGCAGTATTTT.

The table lists this clone with a few counts. The J gene is TRBJ1-6, the V gene TRBV7-9; no clear D gene. The CDR3 covers 13 residues. Germline CDR1 reads SEHNR; CDR2 reads FQNEAQ (reference sequence). The V and J ends lost 5 bases and 10 bases respectively, with 12 bases between them. DNA of the CDR3: TGTGCCAGCAGCCCTAGAGAGAAATCACCCCTCCACTTT. Residues: CASSPREKSPLHF.